The 4 T cell receptor beta chains presented below share a single source sample, sequenced in a study of spatial heterogeneity in lung cancer. The time point denotes: blood at routine non-recurrence follow-up after resection. TCRdb used MiXCR to reprocess the 5' RACE reads, holding one entry per CDR3 protein. The table shows over 15,000 distinct CDR3 sequences, with 9.2% occurring only once. The sequencing used PBMCs, collected at follow-up. The receptors come from a male donor with early-stage non-small cell lung cancer.

This clonotype showed up many times. CDR3 coding DNA: TGTGCCAGCAGCCCAAACAGCTACAATCAGCCCCAGCATTTT. This translates into CASSPNSYNQPQHF. The genes are TRBV27 and TRBJ1-5, with unresolved D. Trimming removed 6 bases at V and 3 bases at J, with 12 bases between. The CDR3 contains 14 residues. CDR1 and CDR2 (germline): MNHEY, SMNVEV (reference sequence).

The table lists this clonotype with many counts. The rearrangement uses TRBV12-3 or TRBV12-4 and TRBJ2-6; 8 bases line up with TRBD1. Unmatched junction bases numbered 10, after V lost 6 bases and J lost 0 bases. This CDR3 comprises 18 residues. DNA of the CDR3: TGTGCCAGCAGCCGATCGACAGGGGCTGTCTCTGGGGCCAACGTCCTGACTTTC. It translates to CASSRSTGAVSGANVLTF.

In its sample, this clonotype was seen a few times. This sequence joins TRBV3-1 and TRBJ1-3, with D hard to call. The CDR3 consists of 13 residues. The V and J ends lost 1 base and 4 bases respectively, with 5 bases between them. Germline CDR1 is LGHDT and CDR2 is YNNKEL (reference sequence). Written as DNA, the CDR3 is TGTGCCAGCAGCCAAGGGTTCGGAAACACCATATATTTT. It codes for CASSQGFGNTIYF.

This clonotype was recorded at least ten times. This chain connects TRBV28 to TRBJ1-2; D is undetermined. V was pared by 4 bases and J by 7 bases, with 7 bases between. Germline CDR1 is MDHEN and CDR2 is SYDVKM. The CDR3 extends over 11 amino acids. This CDR3 reads CASSSAFGYTF. The CDR3 region has the DNA TGTGCCAGCAGTTCCGCTTTTGGCTACACCTTC.